Below are 10 T cell receptor beta chains sequenced from a single sample in a study of OX40 agonist ivuxolimab in advanced cancers. This table comes from immunoSEQ multiplex PCR, and its TCRdb copy is limited to in-frame clones, with some not included. The sample contains around 83,000 clones, roughly nine tenths of which appear only once. Here the sequenced sample was CD4+ or CD8+ T cells sorted from blood, taken in a trial of the OX40 agonist ivuxolimab. These receptors were collected from an adult with an advanced solid tumor such as melanoma, head and neck, liver or kidney cancer.

The rearrangement uses TRBV9 and TRBJ1-3; unclear D gene. The CDR3 has 15 amino acids. From germline, CDR1 is SGDLS and CDR2 YYNGEE. V was trimmed by 2 bases and J by 0 bases, leaving 9 bases between them. The CDR3 reads CASSVVGSSGNTIYF. In DNA, the CDR3 is TGTGCCAGCAGCGTGGTAGGGAGCTCTGGAAACACCATATATTTT. The variable domain in full, with the rest retrieved from reference TRBV9 and TRBJ1-3, is DSGVTQTPKHLITATGQRVTLRCSPRSGDLSVYWYQQSLDQGLQFLIQYYNGEERAKGNILERFSAQQFPDLHSELNLSSLELGDSALYFCASSVVGSSGNTIYFGEGSWLTVV.

This rearrangement joins TRBV6-4 to TRBJ2-1; maybe TRBD2 (5 bases). There are 14 residues in the CDR3. In germline, CDR1 is MRHNA, CDR2 SNTAGT. With 0 bases removed from V and 5 bases from J, the gap between germline ends came to 8 bases. The DNA of the CDR3 is TGTGCCAGCAGTGACTCATGGGGAGACAATGAGCAGTTCTTC. Protein: CASSDSWGDNEQFF.

Worth noting for this clone: One junction end does not reproduce the germline sequence, and a read error may be involved. The rearrangement joins TRBV4-3 to TRBJ2-7, with TRBD2 matching 8 bases. This CDR3 has 14 amino acids. CDR1 LGHNA and CDR2 YSLEER come from the germline V gene. The CDR3 DNA sequence: TGCGCCAGCAGCGGCGGACTAGCTCTCGGGCCTCGGGACTTC. Amino acid sequence: CASSGGLALGPRDF.

This chain uses TRBV2 with TRBJ2-7; TRBD1 matches at 8 bases. Germline CDR1 SNHLY, CDR2 FYNNEI. The CDR3 runs 16 residues. V lost 4 bases and J lost 6; bases outside the gene matches: 14. Here the CDR3 DNA reads TGTGCCAGCAGTGGGAGAACAGGGGGTCTGGAAGCCGAGCAGTACTTC. This gives the protein CASSGRTGGLEAEQYF.

This clone was recorded once. The V call is TRBV11-3, the J call TRBJ2-3; D perhaps matches TRBD2 (6 bases). The CDR3 covers 15 residues. Germline V lookup: CDR1 SGHNT, CDR2 YENEEA. Trimming cost V 5 bases and J 4 bases, with 16 bases left between them. CDR3 in DNA: TGTGCCAGCAGCCGAGGGACTGGCCTCCCAGATACGCAGTATTTT. This sequence encodes CASSRGTGLPDTQYF. Complete variable domain (other parts from reference TRBV11-3 and TRBJ2-3): EAGVVQSPRYKIIEKKQPVAFWCNPISGHNTLYWYLQNLGQGPELLIRYENEEAVDDSQLPKDRFSAERLKGVDSTLKIQPAELGDSAVYLCASSRGTGLPDTQYFGPGTRLTVL.

The rearrangement joins TRBV27 to TRBJ2-2; 7 nucleotides line up with TRBD1. V shed 5 bases and J 1 base; nucleotides not matched to a gene: 4. The CDR3 has 15 residues. Germline CDR1 reads MNHEY; CDR2 reads SMNVEV (reference sequence). Here the CDR3 DNA reads TGTGCCAGCAGTCCCGGGACAGTGAACACCGGGGAGCTGTTTTTT. This sequence encodes CASSPGTVNTGELFF.

The chain is built from TRBV19 and TRBJ2-1, with 10 nucleotides matching TRBD2. The CDR3 is 16 amino acids. From germline, CDR1 is LNHDA and CDR2 SQIVND (reference sequence). V gave up 6 bases and J gave up 5 bases; unmatched junction bases: 10. Here the CDR3 reads CASSKLAGRRNNEQFF. As DNA, the CDR3 is TGTGCCAGTAGCAAACTAGCGGGAAGAAGAAACAATGAGCAGTTCTTC.

The chain carries TRBV7-2 and TRBJ1-5; D is undetermined. Trimming cost V 1 base and J 2 bases, with 9 bases left between them. This CDR3 contains 15 residues. Germline lookup yields CDR1 SGHTA and CDR2 FQGNSA. The CDR3 loop is CASSLVAGGNQPQHF. CDR3 sequence (DNA): TGTGCCAGCAGCTTAGTAGCCGGGGGCAATCAGCCCCAGCATTTT.

As regards this clone: The conserved final phenylalanine or tryptophan is absent from the CDR3, which likely points to a read error. The DNA is omitted, as the CDR3 cannot be located on it reliably, and the CDR3 follows TCRdb's listing. The CDR3 loop is CASRDGLAGPLWT. J is TRBJ2-7 and V is TRBV10-2; the table's TRBD2 call for D was not verified on the DNA. CDR1 is WSHSY, CDR2 SAAADI, per germline. The CDR3 is 13 residues long, ends included.

Comment on this clone: The sample contains more than one DNA sequence encoding this CDR3. This chain joins TRBV6-1 and TRBJ1-5; a possible D gene is TRBD1 (5 bases). Trimming took 2 bases from V and 6 from J, leaving 8 bases between them. Germline CDR1 and CDR2: MNHNS and SASEGT. The CDR3 loop spans 13 amino acids. This chain's CDR3 is CASSEWDGQPQHF. CDR3 bases: TGTGCCAGCAGTGAATGGGACGGTCAGCCCCAGCATTTT.